This entry concerns a single T cell receptor beta chain. Using immunoSEQ multiplex PCR, the repertoire was profiled, and TCRdb retains in-frame clones only, with some absent. The table lists some 130,000 clones, 75% to 90% of them singletons. CDR3 length: 15 residues. From germline, CDR1 is SGHDT and CDR2 YYEEEE. V was shortened by 4 bases and J by 0 bases, with 13 bases between the two germline ends. This sample is drawn from a study of control samples from healthy donors and cancer patients. The source is a woman in her 30s in good health. The rearrangement uses TRBV5-6 and TRBJ1-1; unclear D gene. Sequencing input: blood. CDR3 DNA: TGTGCCAGCAGCGTTGGAGGACGGATGAACACTGAAGCTTTCTTT. This sequence encodes CASSVGGRMNTEAFF.